This entry describes one T cell receptor beta chain. This clone appeared once. The specificity of this receptor is unknown. The record has no base qualities; no much larger clone is one base away. These data originate in a study of blood T cell repertoires in COVID-19 (dated by TCRdb to 2020 to 2021). Study-level background: The collaborator samples originated in the United States, Italy and Spain and spanned the acute and convalescent phases of COVID-19. Where HLA class I and class II types were available, the types were taken from metadata supplied by the sample provider, not from assay-based typing. The repertoires were made available in a free public database intended to serve as a resource for research on the immune response to SARS-CoV-2. The material from the prospective study consisted of cDNA or gDNA derived from T cells, B-cell-depleted T cells, or PBMCs. Subjects who had been exposed to COVID-19, were actively infected with it, or had recovered from it provided the deeply sampled blood TCRbeta repertoires that made up the dataset. The sample metadata nearly always contained a de-identified subject ID, COVID-19 status, age in years and sex. Samples were obtained from the ongoing ImmuneRACE study (first 160 participants) and from 1,000 to 1,500 subjects provided by 6 global collaborators.

On the study overall, not on this receptor specifically: How much clinical and demographic metadata was included differed by source and by participant, and the metadata was provided uncurated.

TCRbeta CDR3 regions were amplified from genomic DNA using the immunoSEQ Assay, a bias-controlled multiplex PCR. The authors processed their data as follows. Nucleated cell counts per sample were estimated from amplification of reference gene primers within the assay. To quantify the absolute abundance of each unique TCRbeta CDR3 rearrangement, sequence reads were collapsed and filtered. For each sample, productive Simpson clonality was calculated as the square root of Simpson's diversity index over productive rearrangements. TCRdb holds this immuneACCESS table with in-frame rearrangements only. Some clones are missing; in checked studies, unresolved V genes explain under half, and the rest has no known cause. The DNA was the basis for D and trimming; V, J and clone size are from that table. The sample includes tens of thousands of clones, with roughly 83% observed a single time. Approximately 8% of the sample lies in the top ten.

V has 0 bases trimmed and J has 4 bases trimmed; junction bases matching no gene number 10. Reading the germline V gene (reference sequence) gives CDR1 MNHEY and CDR2 SMNVEV. The CDR3, from cysteine to phenylalanine, totals 17 residues. Only CDR3 DNA remains: 51 bases, in frame from the first base. The collaborating institutions used their own protocols to collect whole blood in K2EDTA tubes. For TCRbeta analysis, collaborator samples were shipped as frozen whole blood, as isolated PBMCs, or as DNA extracted from either sample type. The clonotype comes from a man aged 45-65 years with active COVID-19. The V and J genes are TRBV27 and TRBJ2-3; 7 bases in the junction line up with TRBD1. The specimen sequenced was peripheral blood. The CDR3 amino acid sequence is: CASSLSLLQGIPDTQYF. The DNA reads TGTGCCAGCAGTTTATCGCTCCTACAGGGGATCCCAGATACGCAGTATTTT.